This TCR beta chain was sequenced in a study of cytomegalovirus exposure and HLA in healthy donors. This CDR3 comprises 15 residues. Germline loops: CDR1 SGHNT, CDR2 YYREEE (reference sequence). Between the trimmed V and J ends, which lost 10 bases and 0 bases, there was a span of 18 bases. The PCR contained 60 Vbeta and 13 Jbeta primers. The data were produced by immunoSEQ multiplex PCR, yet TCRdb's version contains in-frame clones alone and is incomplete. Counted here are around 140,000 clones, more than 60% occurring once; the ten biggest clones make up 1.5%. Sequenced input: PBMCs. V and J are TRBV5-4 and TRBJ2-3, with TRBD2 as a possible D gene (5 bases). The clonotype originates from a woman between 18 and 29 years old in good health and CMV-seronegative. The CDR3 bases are TGTGCCGCACGTGAAGCGGTAGATAGCACAGATACGCAGTATTTT. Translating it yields CAAREAVDSTDTQYF.